These T cell receptor beta chains were read from a single sample in a study of neurological immune-mediated disorders. TCRdb itself ran the 5' RACE reads through MiXCR, one entry per CDR3 protein. The sample records over 55,000 distinct CDR3 sequences, around a tenth being singletons. Sample: PBMCs. All receptors derive from a man under 40 in good health. Each CDR3 is given with its conserved first and last residue. Fields, in order: D gene, V gene, J gene, clone size, CDR3 protein, CDR3 DNA. A D gene is named only where the DNA matches it firmly. Where a row states a size, it is once, few, many or the class of an expanded clone; other rows omit it.

NA	TRBV10-3	TRBJ2-1	many	CAISDPGNEQFF	TGTGCCATCAGTGACCCCGGGAATGAGCAGTTCTTC
NA	TRBV29-1	TRBJ1-1	many	CSVEAGLGTEAFF	TGCAGCGTTGAAGCGGGACTGGGCACTGAAGCTTTCTTT
NA	TRBV11-1	TRBJ2-5	many	CASSPPEETQYF	TGTGCCAGCAGCCCACCGGAGGAGACCCAGTACTTC
TRBD2	TRBV7-6	TRBJ2-1	many	CASSLGPPRGRPPQFF	TGTGCCAGCAGCTTAGGACCCCCCCGCGGGAGGCCCCCCCAGTTCTTC
NA	TRBV12-3/TRBV12-4	TRBJ2-6	many	CASRTRGNSGANVLTF	TGTGCCAGCAGAACCCGTGGAAACTCTGGGGCCAACGTCCTGACTTTC
NA	TRBV14	TRBJ2-1	many	CASGPAIHYNEQFF	TGTGCCAGCGGGCCGGCCATCCACTACAATGAGCAGTTCTTC
TRBD1	TRBV27	TRBJ2-7	many	CASRQPGQGAYEQYF	TGTGCCAGCAGGCAACCGGGACAGGGCGCCTACGAGCAGTACTTC
NA	TRBV10-3	TRBJ1-1	many	CAISEMTEAFF	TGTGCCATCAGTGAAATGACTGAAGCTTTCTTT
NA	TRBV5-1	TRBJ2-6	many	CASSLGRGAGANVLTF	TGCGCCAGCAGCTTGGGACGAGGGGCTGGGGCCAACGTCCTGACTTTC
NA	TRBV29-1	TRBJ2-1	many	CSVPLPGDYNEQFF	TGCAGCGTTCCCCTTCCGGGAGATTACAATGAGCAGTTCTTC
NA	TRBV7-9	TRBJ2-5	many	CASSLQGFSETQYF	TGTGCCAGCAGCTTGCAAGGTTTTTCGGAGACCCAGTACTTC
NA	TRBV12-3/TRBV12-4	TRBJ2-7	many	CASSLNGAYEQYF	TGTGCCAGCAGTTTAAACGGGGCCTACGAGCAGTACTTC
NA	TRBV5-1	TRBJ2-7	many	CASSPLSGGYEQYF	TGCGCCAGCAGCCCACTTAGCGGAGGTTACGAGCAGTACTTC
NA	TRBV7-3	TRBJ2-7	NA	CASSLKGGSYEQYF	TGTGCCAGCAGCTTAAAGGGCGGTTCCTACGAGCAGTACTTC
NA	TRBV20-1	TRBJ2-2	few	CSATQGAGVSTGELFF	TGCAGTGCTACCCAGGGGGCGGGAGTCTCCACCGGGGAGCTGTTTTTT
NA	TRBV18	TRBJ1-4	many	CASSQDGRNEKLFF	TGTGCCAGCTCACAGGACGGACGAAATGAAAAACTGTTTTTT
NA	TRBV28	TRBJ2-7	NA	CASSFSDRSYEQYF	TGTGCCAGCAGTTTTTCTGACAGGTCCTACGAGCAGTACTTC
NA	TRBV28	TRBJ2-2	many	CASSSNAGELFF	TGTGCCAGCAGTTCTAATGCCGGGGAGCTGTTTTTT
NA	TRBV7-3	TRBJ2-5	many	CASSLSPAGARETQYF	TGTGCCAGCAGCTTATCTCCAGCGGGCGCCCGAGAGACCCAGTACTTC
NA	TRBV10-3	TRBJ1-5	many	CATMGGSNQPQHF	TGTGCCACGATGGGGGGGAGCAATCAGCCCCAGCATTTT
NA	TRBV5-1	TRBJ2-1	many	CASSLVNRVDNEQFF	TGCGCCAGCAGCTTGGTGAACAGGGTGGACAATGAGCAGTTCTTC
NA	TRBV5-5	TRBJ2-6	many	CASSLIGSGANVLTF	TGTGCCAGCAGCTTGATCGGCTCTGGGGCCAACGTCCTGACTTTC
NA	TRBV29-1	TRBJ2-1	many	CSVEGWGTNGRNEQFF	TGCAGCGTTGAAGGGTGGGGGACCAACGGTAGAAATGAGCAGTTCTTC
TRBD1	TRBV5-7	TRBJ2-3	NA	CASSLLLPGQQNTQYF	TGTGCCAGCAGCCTCCTATTGCCGGGACAGCAAAATACGCAGTATTTT
NA	TRBV5-6	TRBJ2-2	many	CASRRDLNTGELFF	TGTGCCAGCAGGCGGGACCTAAACACCGGGGAGCTGTTTTTT
NA	TRBV20-1	TRBJ2-6	many	CSARDLQALSGANVLTF	TGCAGTGCTAGAGATCTCCAGGCGCTCTCTGGGGCCAACGTCCTGACTTTC
NA	TRBV5-1	TRBJ1-1	many	CASSLERPGGTEAFF	TGCGCCAGCAGCTTGGAACGGCCGGGGGGAACTGAAGCTTTCTTT
TRBD2	TRBV4-2	TRBJ2-1	NA	CASSQRLAGADDEQFF	TGTGCCAGCAGCCAAAGGCTAGCGGGAGCCGACGATGAGCAGTTCTTC
TRBD2	TRBV5-1	TRBJ2-1	NA	CASNPGGTSGHNEQFF	TGCGCCAGCAATCCGGGGGGGACTAGCGGGCACAATGAGCAGTTCTTC
TRBD2	TRBV7-2	TRBJ2-1	NA	CASSPGLAGYNEQFF	TGTGCCAGCAGCCCGGGACTAGCGGGATACAATGAGCAGTTCTTC
NA	TRBV18	TRBJ1-1	many	CASSSTPALTEAFF	TGTGCCAGCTCTTCGACCCCAGCCCTCACTGAAGCTTTCTTT
NA	TRBV7-9	TRBJ2-7	many	CASSRTAGQSYEQYF	TGTGCCAGCAGTCGAACAGCGGGACAGTCCTACGAGCAGTACTTC
TRBD1	TRBV29-1	TRBJ2-7	many	CSVEGQGVAEGSYEQYF	TGCAGCGTGGAGGGACAGGGGGTAGCGGAGGGATCCTACGAGCAGTACTTC
TRBD1	TRBV6-1	TRBJ2-1	many	CASSEVGGQGLFF	TGTGCCAGCAGTGAAGTAGGGGGACAGGGGCTGTTCTTC
TRBD1	TRBV12-3/TRBV12-4	TRBJ1-2	many	CASSFGTGTYGYTF	TGTGCCAGCAGTTTCGGGACAGGTACATATGGCTACACCTTC